The entry below gives a single T cell receptor (beta chain) sequence along with its context. What it binds is unknown. Each CDR3 protein gets one entry after TCRdb re-called the 5' RACE reads with MiXCR. Of about 890,000 distinct CDR3 sequences listed, roughly 12% are singletons. This specimen belongs to a study of identical twins. Study observations and caveats: High-abundance cord blood beta clonotypes had fewer insertions; memory repertoires showed none. Analyses of zero insertions could be partly confounded by invariant MAIT and iNKT cells. Researchers reported weaker excess twin sharing in beta out-of-frame sequences.

The CDR3 covers 11 residues. V lost 7 bases and J lost 7, with 11 bases in between. Germline CDR1 reads SQVTM; CDR2 reads ANQGSEA. This same sample was also part of a study on yellow fever vaccine responses in identical twins.

Sample: PBMCs. V gene TRBV29-1 combines with J gene TRBJ2-1; D ambiguous. The TCR comes from a woman aged 18-29 years in good health. The CDR3 bases are TGCAGCGCTGGGATCTTGAATGAGCAGTTCTTC. Its translation: CSAGILNEQFF.